This is a list of T cell receptor beta chains from one sample in a study of response to subunit inactivated influenza vaccine. TCRdb used MiXCR to reprocess the RT-PCR reads, holding one entry per CDR3 protein. Of about 800,000 distinct CDR3 sequences in the sample, 20% to 25% were seen once. This sample comprised PBMCs from blood, obtained 5 days after vaccination. The source is a middle-aged man who received an inactivated influenza vaccine. CDR3s leave out the opening cysteine and the closing phenylalanine or tryptophan. The order of the fields is D gene, J gene, V gene, CDR3 protein. D genes are given only for firm matches.

D gene: TRBD1; J gene: TRBJ2-7; V gene: TRBV5-1; CDR3 protein: ASSVTGFSYEQY
D gene: TRBD1; J gene: TRBJ2-3; V gene: TRBV5-1; CDR3 protein: ASSLARTGKDTQY
D gene: -; J gene: TRBJ2-7; V gene: TRBV27; CDR3 protein: ASSPGADYEQY
D gene: -; J gene: TRBJ1-6; V gene: TRBV27; CDR3 protein: ASNTGPGGRSPLH
D gene: -; J gene: TRBJ2-1; V gene: TRBV11-2; CDR3 protein: ASSLSDRHNEQF
D gene: TRBD1; J gene: TRBJ1-6; V gene: TRBV6-1; CDR3 protein: ASSPTGVYSPLH
D gene: TRBD1; J gene: TRBJ2-7; V gene: TRBV3-1; CDR3 protein: AAGTGRYEQY
D gene: -; J gene: TRBJ1-1; V gene: TRBV4-1; CDR3 protein: ASRPSWGAYDTEAF
D gene: -; J gene: TRBJ2-3; V gene: TRBV20-1; CDR3 protein: SADGGYTDTQY
D gene: -; J gene: TRBJ2-1; V gene: TRBV5-6; CDR3 protein: ASSFGGSEQF
D gene: TRBD1; J gene: TRBJ2-7; V gene: TRBV7-6; CDR3 protein: ASSQETGDTYEQY